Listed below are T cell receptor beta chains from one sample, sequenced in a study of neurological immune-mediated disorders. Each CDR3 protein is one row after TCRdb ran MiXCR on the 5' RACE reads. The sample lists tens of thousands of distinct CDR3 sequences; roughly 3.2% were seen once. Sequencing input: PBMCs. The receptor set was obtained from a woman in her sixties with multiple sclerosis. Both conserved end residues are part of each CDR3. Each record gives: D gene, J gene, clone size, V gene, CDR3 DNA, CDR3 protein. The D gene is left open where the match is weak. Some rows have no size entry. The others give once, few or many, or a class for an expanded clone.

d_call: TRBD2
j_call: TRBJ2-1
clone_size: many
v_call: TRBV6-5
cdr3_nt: TGTGCCAGCAGTTACTTTCTTACCGGACTAGCGGGGGCATACAATGAGCAGTTCTTC
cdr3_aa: CASSYFLTGLAGAYNEQFF

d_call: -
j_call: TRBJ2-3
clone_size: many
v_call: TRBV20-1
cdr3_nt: TGCAGTGCTAGAGATGGACGTTTCACAGATACGCAGTATTTT
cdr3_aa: CSARDGRFTDTQYF

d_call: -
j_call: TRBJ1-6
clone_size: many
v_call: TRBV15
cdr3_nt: TGTGCCACCAGCAGAGATGCGGGCTATCCACCCCTCCACTTT
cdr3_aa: CATSRDAGYPPLHF

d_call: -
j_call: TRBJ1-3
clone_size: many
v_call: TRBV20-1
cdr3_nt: TGCAGTGCTAGGGATTTACAGGGCTTGTCTGGAAACACCATATATTTT
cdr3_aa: CSARDLQGLSGNTIYF

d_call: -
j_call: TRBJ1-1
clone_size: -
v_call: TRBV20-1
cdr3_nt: TGCAGTGCTCAAGCAGGGGCTCGTACTGAAGCTTTCTTT
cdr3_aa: CSAQAGARTEAFF

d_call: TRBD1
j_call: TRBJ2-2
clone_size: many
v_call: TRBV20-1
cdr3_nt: TGCAGTGCTAGCCTCGGACAGGGCCTCACCGGGGAGCTGTTTTTT
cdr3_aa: CSASLGQGLTGELFF

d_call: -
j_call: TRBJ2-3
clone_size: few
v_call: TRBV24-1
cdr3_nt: TGTGCCACCAGTGATCCCCCGACAGATACGCAGTATTTT
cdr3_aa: CATSDPPTDTQYF

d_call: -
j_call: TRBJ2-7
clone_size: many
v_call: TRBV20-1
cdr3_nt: TGCAGTGCTCGGGTATCGGTCTACGAGCAGTACTTC
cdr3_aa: CSARVSVYEQYF

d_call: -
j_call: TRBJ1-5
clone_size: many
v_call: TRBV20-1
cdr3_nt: TGCAGTGCTAGGGGGGGGGAACAGCCCCAGCATTTT
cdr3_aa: CSARGGEQPQHF

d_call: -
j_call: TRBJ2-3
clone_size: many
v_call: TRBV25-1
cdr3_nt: TGTGCCAGCAGTGACAGGCCCGGAGCGGTGGATACGCAGTATTTT
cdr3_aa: CASSDRPGAVDTQYF

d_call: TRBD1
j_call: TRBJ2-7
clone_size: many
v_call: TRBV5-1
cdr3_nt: TGCGCCAGCAACCGGGACAGGGGATACTACGAGCAGTACTTC
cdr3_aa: CASNRDRGYYEQYF

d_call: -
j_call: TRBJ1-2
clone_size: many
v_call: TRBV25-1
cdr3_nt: TGTGCCAGCAGTGAATTGAGGGCGGCTAACTATGGCTACACCTTC
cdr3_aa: CASSELRAANYGYTF

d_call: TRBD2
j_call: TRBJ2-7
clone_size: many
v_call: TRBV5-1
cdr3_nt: TGCGCCAGCAGTTCGGCGGGGGGCTCCTACGAGCAGTACTTC
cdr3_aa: CASSSAGGSYEQYF

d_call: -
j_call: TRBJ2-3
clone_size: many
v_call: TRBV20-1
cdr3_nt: TGCAGTGTTGGGGGGGCAACCACAGATACGCAGTATTTT
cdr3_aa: CSVGGATTDTQYF

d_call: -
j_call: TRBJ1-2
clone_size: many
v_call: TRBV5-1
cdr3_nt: TGCGCCAGCAGCTTGGTGGCAGCTTATGGCTACACCTTC
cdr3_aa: CASSLVAAYGYTF

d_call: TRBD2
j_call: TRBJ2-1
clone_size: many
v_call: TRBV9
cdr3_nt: TGTGCCAGCAGCGTAGAGGCGGGGGGAATTAACAATGAGCAGTTCTTC
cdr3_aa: CASSVEAGGINNEQFF

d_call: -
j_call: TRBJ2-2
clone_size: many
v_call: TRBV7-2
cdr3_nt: TGTGCCAGCAGCTTAGCCGCTAGCGTCACCGGGGAGCTGTTTTTT
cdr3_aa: CASSLAASVTGELFF

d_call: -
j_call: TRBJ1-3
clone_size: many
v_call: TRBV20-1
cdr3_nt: TGCAGTGCGCCAGACTTTTCAGGAAACACCATATATTTT
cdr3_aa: CSAPDFSGNTIYF

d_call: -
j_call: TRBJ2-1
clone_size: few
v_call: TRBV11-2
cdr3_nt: TGTGCCAGCAGCCCACCGGGGAACCTCTACAATGAGCAGTTCTTC
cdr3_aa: CASSPPGNLYNEQFF

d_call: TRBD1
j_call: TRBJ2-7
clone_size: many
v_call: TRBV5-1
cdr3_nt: TGCGCCAGCAGCGTAGTGACAGGGGGGTTCTACGAGCAGTACTTC
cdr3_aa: CASSVVTGGFYEQYF

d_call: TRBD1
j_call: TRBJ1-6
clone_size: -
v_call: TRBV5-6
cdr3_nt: TGTGCCAGCAGTTCAACTTCGGGACAGCCTAATTCACCCCTCCACTTT
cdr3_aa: CASSSTSGQPNSPLHF

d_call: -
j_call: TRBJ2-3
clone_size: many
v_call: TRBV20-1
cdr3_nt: TGCAGTGCTGCCCCCCCCTGGCCTTACACAGATACGCAGTATTTT
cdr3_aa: CSAAPPWPYTDTQYF

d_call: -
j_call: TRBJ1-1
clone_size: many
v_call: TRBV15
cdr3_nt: TGTGCCACCAGCAGCGGACAGCGGACTGAAGCTTTCTTT
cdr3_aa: CATSSGQRTEAFF

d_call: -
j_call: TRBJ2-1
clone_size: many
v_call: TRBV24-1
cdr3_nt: TGTGCCACCAGTGATTTAGGGCCCTCCAATGAGCAGTTCTTC
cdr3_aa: CATSDLGPSNEQFF

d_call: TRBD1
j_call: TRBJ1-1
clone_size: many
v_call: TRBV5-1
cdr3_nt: TGCGCCAGCAGCCCCGGGACAGGTGAAGCTTTCTTT
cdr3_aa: CASSPGTGEAFF

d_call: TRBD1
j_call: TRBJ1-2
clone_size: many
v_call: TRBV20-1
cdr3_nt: TGCAGTGCTAGAAGGACAGGTGCTACTAACTATGGCTACACCTTC
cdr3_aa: CSARRTGATNYGYTF

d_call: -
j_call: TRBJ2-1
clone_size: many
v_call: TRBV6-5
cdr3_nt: TGTGCCGCCGGTGGAAAAGGGTACAATGAGCAGTTCTTC
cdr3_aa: CAAGGKGYNEQFF

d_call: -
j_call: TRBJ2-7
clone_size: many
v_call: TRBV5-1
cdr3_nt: TGCGCCAGCAGCTCAGGGGACGTGACCTACGAGCAGTACTTC
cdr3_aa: CASSSGDVTYEQYF

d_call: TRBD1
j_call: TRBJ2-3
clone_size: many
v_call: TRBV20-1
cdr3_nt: TGCAGTGCTAGAGATGAATCGACAGGGGGGACAGATACGCAGTATTTT
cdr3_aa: CSARDESTGGTDTQYF

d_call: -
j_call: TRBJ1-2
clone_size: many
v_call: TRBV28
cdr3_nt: TGTGCCAGCAGAGATGCCAACTATGGCTACACCTTC
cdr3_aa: CASRDANYGYTF

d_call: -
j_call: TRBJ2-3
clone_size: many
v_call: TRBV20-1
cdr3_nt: TGCAGTGCTACGCATTCGGGGTTTAATACAGATACGCAGTATTTT
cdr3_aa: CSATHSGFNTDTQYF

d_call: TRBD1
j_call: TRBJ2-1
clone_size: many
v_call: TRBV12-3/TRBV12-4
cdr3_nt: TGTGCCAGCAGTTGGACAGGGCAAAAGCAGTTCTTC
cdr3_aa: CASSWTGQKQFF

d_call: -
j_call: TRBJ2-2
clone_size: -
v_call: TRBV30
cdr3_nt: TGTGCCTGGAGTGGGTCGGGGAACACCGGGGAGCTGTTTTTT
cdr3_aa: CAWSGSGNTGELFF

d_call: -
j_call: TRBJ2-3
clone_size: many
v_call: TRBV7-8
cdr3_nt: TGTGCCAGCAGCTTAGGGACTTATAGGGAAGATACGCAGTATTTT
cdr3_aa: CASSLGTYREDTQYF

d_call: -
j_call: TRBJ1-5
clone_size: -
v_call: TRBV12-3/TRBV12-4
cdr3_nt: TGTGCCAGCAGTCCTGACACCCTTAGCAATAAGACCCAGAATTTT
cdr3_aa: CASSPDTLSNKTQNF

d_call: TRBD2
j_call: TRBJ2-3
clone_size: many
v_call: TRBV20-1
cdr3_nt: TGCGTAACCGGGACTACCACAGATACGCAGTATTTT
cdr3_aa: CVTGTTTDTQYF

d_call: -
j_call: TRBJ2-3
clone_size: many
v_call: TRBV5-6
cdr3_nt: TGTGCCAGCAGCTTAGTTTCCTCTAGCACAGATACGCAGTATTTT
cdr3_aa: CASSLVSSSTDTQYF

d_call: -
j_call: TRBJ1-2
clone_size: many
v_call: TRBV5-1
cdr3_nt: TGCGCCAGCAGCTTGGCGTCGGGTCCTTCGGACGGCTACACCTTC
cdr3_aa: CASSLASGPSDGYTF

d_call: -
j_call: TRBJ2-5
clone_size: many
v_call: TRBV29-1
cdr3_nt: TGCAGCGTTGAGAGGGGGGAGACCCAGTACTTC
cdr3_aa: CSVERGETQYF

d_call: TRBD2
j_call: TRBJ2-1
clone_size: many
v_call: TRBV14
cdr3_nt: TGTGCCAGCAGCCAAGCTAGCGGGGGGGCCTATGAGCAGTTCTTC
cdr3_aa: CASSQASGGAYEQFF

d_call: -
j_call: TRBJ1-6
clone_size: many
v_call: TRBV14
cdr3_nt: TGTGCCAGCAGCCAAGCCAGCGGGCCTAATTCACCCCTCCACTTT
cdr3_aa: CASSQASGPNSPLHF

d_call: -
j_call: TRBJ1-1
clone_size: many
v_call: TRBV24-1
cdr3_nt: TGTGCCACCAGTGCCAGAAAGGGAGGTGGAGTGGAAGCTTTCTTT
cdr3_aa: CATSARKGGGVEAFF

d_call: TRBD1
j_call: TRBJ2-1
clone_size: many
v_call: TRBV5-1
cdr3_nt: TGCGCCAGCAGCTTGACCACAGGGGGAACCTACAATGAGCAGTTCTTC
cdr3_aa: CASSLTTGGTYNEQFF

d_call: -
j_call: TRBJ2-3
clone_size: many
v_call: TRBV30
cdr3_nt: TGTGCCTGGACTGGGGGCCTCACAGATACGCAGTATTTT
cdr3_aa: CAWTGGLTDTQYF

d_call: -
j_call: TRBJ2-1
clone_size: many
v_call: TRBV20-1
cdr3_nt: TGCAGTGCTAGAAGGCAGAATACTAACAATGAGCAGTTCTTC
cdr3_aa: CSARRQNTNNEQFF

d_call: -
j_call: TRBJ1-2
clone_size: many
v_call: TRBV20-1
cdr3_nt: TGCAGTGCTAGAGATACGAGGTTGGCCTATGGCTACACCTTC
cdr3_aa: CSARDTRLAYGYTF

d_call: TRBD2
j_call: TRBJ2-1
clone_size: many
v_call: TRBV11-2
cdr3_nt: TGTGCCAGCAGCTCGGGACTAGCAAATGAGCAGTTCTTC
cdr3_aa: CASSSGLANEQFF

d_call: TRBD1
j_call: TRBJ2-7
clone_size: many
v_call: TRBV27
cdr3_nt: TGTGCCAGCAGCCCGCAGGGACAGTCCTACGAGCAGTACTTC
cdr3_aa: CASSPQGQSYEQYF

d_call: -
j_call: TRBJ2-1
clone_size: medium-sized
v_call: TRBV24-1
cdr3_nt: TGTGCCACCTCACCGCCAGCGAGCTCCTACAATGAGCAGTTCTTC
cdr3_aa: CATSPPASSYNEQFF

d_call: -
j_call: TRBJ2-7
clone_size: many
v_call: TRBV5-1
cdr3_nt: TGCGCCAGCAGCGAGGGGTGGGACTCCTACGAGCAGTACTTC
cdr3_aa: CASSEGWDSYEQYF

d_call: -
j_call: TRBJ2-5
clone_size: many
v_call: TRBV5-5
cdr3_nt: TGTGCCAGCAGCTTGGCCGGAACCCAAGCCAGGCAAGAGACCCAGTACTTC
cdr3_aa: CASSLAGTQARQETQYF

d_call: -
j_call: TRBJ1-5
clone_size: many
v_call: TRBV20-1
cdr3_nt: TGCAGTGCTAGTGACGGGACGGCTAGCAATCAGCCCCAGCATTTT
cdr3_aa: CSASDGTASNQPQHF